The entry that follows covers one T cell receptor beta chain sequence. The antigen remains undetermined. Method: immunoSEQ multiplex PCR; TCRdb's copy keeps in-frame clones and lacks some. The repertoire has 35,000 to 50,000 clones, 80% of them found once; the top ten carry 20% to 25%. V lost 5 bases to trimming and J lost 4 bases; unmatched junction nucleotides: 2. The germline gives CDR1 GTSNPN, CDR2 SVGIG (reference sequence). The CDR3 is 13 amino acids. The data were obtained in a study of T cell responses to AZD1222 COVID-19 vaccine. Findings and caveats of the study: Regions 160-218 and 743-854 dominated among vaccine-associated CD4 TCRs spanning spike. The reported proportion of spike-specific TCRs targeting unmutated variant regions was nearly half.

The TCR sequence derives from an adult who received the MenACWY meningococcal vaccine as a control. The chain carries TRBV30 and TRBJ1-2; TRBD1 matches at 12 bases. Here the sequenced sample was peripheral blood, taken 28 days after the second dose of the MenACWY control vaccine. CDR3 amino acids: CAWGTGGGYGYTF. The DNA of the CDR3 is TGTGCCTGGGGGACAGGGGGCGGCTATGGCTACACCTTC. The whole variable domain, filled in from reference TRBV30 and TRBJ1-2, reads SQTIHQWPATLVQPVGSPLSLECTVEGTSNPNLYWYRQAAGRGLQLLFYSVGIGQISSEVPQNLSASRPQDRQFILSSKKLLLSDSGFYLCAWGTGGGYGYTFGSGTRLTVV.